The rows below give T cell receptor beta chains drawn from one sample of a study of early stage breast cancer tumors. Method: immunoSEQ multiplex PCR; TCRdb's copy keeps in-frame clones and lacks some. The sample consists of approximately 30,000 clones, roughly 50% of them appearing once. Sequencing input: breast tumor tissue. The receptors originated from a person between 50 and 60 years old with breast cancer. Each CDR3 is given without its conserved first and last residue.

v_call,cdr3_aa
TRBV4-2,ASSQRRLAGSDTQY
TRBV5-8,ASSSAWNTGELF
TRBV5-6,ASSLPGTGGINTQY
TRBV11-1,ASSAAQGKAF
TRBV11-1,ASSSDPSTYYNEQF
TRBV18,ASSPPGGAIYGYT
TRBV15,ATSRDRLSNYGYT
TRBV28,ASSPTTENTGELF
TRBV18,ASSPQGAPGAGNTIY
TRBV5-4,ASSLEASSETQY
TRBV2,ASSEEDGLVPQY
TRBV18,ASSPPRRSGSEEQY
TRBV19,ASSTGLAGYEQY
TRBV6-4,ASSRTGTGELF
TRBV5-4,ASSLAPLAKNIQY
TRBV5-6,ASSLGILYGYT
TRBV9,ASSASTGTNEKLF
TRBV7-9,ASSSSGGRTSGTDTQY
TRBV16,ASSQSAGTYEQY
TRBV10-3,AYGTSGYEQY
TRBV7-9,ASSRAAGGTDTQY
TRBV7-2,ASSLVSVGRGTDTQY
TRBV5-1,ASSLTQDGYT